The clone carrying this T cell receptor beta chain was seen ten or more times. The data stem from a study of T cells in Graves' hyperthyroidism and ophthalmopathy. In the ophthalmopathy cohort, Clinical Activity Score was at least 3, NOSPECS grade at least 4, and duration under 3 months. Patients with uncontrolled infections, other autoimmune diseases, pregnancy or lactation were excluded. The study based diagnoses on clinical symptoms, serum thyroxine and TRAb, thyroid ultrasound and orbital computed tomography. V was pared by 10 bases and J by 8 bases, with 21 bases between. This CDR3 contains 14 residues. Germline values: CDR1 ENHRY, CDR2 SYGVKD. TCR beta CDR3 regions were amplified from RNA. During a first-round RT-PCR of the TCR CDR3, the HTBI primer set was used. TCRdb reprocessed the multiplex PCR reads with MiXCR, giving one entry per CDR3 protein. Of around 610,000 distinct CDR3 sequences listed, roughly 14% were seen once; the top ten hold about 4%.

This receptor was taken from a woman between 40 and 50 years old with Graves' ophthalmopathy. What was sequenced was blood. The chain uses TRBV10-3 and TRBJ1-5; possible D gene TRBD1, 5 bases. Here the CDR3 reads CATSESGFDEPQHF. The CDR3 bases are TGTGCCACCTCCGAATCAGGGTTTGATGAGCCCCAGCATTTT.